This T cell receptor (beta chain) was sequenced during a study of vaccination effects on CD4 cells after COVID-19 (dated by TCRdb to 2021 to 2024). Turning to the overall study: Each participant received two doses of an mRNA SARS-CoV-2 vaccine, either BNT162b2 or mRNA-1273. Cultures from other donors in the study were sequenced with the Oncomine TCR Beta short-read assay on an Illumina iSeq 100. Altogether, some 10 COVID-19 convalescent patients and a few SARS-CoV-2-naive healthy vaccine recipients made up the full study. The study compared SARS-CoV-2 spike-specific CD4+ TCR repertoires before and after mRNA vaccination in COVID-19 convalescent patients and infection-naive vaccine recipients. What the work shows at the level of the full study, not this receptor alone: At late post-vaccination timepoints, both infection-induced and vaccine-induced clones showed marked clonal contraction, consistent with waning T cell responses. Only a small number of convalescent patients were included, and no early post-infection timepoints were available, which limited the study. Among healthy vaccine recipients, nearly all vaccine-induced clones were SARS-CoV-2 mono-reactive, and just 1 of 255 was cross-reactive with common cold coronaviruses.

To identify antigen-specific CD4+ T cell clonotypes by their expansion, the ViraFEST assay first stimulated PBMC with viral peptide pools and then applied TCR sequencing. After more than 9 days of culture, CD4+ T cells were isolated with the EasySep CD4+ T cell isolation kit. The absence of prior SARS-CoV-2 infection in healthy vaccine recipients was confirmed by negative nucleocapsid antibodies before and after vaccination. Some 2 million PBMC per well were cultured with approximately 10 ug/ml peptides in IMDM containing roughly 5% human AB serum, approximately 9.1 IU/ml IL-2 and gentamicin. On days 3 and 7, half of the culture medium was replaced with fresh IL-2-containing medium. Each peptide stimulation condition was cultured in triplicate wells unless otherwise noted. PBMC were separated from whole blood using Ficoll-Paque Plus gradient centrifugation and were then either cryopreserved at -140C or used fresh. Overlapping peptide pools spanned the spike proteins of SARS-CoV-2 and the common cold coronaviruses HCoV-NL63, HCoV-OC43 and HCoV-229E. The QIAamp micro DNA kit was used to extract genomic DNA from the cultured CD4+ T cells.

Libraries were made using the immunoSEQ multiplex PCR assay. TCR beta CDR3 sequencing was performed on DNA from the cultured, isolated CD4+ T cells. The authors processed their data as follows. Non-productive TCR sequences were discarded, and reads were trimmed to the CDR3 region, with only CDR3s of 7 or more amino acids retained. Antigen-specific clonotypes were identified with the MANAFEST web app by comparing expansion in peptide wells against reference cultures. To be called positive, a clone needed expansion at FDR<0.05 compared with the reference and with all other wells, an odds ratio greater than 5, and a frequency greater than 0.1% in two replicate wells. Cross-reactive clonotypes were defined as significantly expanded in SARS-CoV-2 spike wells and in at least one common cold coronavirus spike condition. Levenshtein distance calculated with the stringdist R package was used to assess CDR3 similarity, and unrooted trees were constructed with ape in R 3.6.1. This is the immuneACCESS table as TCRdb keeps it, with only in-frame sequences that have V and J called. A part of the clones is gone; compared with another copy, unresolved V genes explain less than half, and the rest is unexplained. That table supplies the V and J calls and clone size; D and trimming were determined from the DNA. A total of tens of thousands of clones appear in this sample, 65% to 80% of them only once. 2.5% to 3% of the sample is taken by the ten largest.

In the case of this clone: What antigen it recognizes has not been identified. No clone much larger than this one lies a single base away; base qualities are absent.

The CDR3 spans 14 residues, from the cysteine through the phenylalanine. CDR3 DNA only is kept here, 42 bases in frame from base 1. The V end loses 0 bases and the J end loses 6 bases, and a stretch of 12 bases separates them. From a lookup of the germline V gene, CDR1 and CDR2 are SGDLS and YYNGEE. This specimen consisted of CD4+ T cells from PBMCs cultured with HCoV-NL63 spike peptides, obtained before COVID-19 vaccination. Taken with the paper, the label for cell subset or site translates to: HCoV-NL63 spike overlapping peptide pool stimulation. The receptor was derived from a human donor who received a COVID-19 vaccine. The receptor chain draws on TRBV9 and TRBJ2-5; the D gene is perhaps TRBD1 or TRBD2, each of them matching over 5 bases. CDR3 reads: CASSVGGAGKTQYF. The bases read TGTGCCAGCAGCGTAGGAGGGGCCGGTAAGACCCAGTACTTC. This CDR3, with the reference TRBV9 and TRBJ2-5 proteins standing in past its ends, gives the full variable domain DSGVTQTPKHLITATGQRVTLRCSPRSGDLSVYWYQQSLDQGLQFLIQYYNGEERAKGNILERFSAQQFPDLHSELNLSSLELGDSALYFCASSVGGAGKTQYFGPGTRLLVL.